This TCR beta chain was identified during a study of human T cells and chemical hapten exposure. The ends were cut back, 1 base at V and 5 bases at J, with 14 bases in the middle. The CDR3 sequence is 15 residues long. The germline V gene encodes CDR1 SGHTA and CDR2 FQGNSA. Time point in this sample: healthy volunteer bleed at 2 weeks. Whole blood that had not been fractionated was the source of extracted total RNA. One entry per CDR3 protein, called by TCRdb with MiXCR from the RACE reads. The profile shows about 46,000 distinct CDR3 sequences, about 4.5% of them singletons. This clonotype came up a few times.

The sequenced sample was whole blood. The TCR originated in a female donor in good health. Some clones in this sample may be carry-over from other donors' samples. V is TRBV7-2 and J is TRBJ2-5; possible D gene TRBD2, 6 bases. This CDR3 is CASSLGGVISETQYF. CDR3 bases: TGTGCCAGCAGCTTAGGCGGGGTTATCAGTGAGACCCAGTACTTC.